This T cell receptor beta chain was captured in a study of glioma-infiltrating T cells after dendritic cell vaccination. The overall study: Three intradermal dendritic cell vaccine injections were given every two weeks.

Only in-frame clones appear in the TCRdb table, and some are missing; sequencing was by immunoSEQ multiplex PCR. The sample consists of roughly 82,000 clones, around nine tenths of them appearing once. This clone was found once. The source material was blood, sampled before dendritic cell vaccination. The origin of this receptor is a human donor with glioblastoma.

CDR3 sequence: CASSFSTGETTEAFF. CDR3 coding DNA: TGTGCCAGCAGCTTCTCGACAGGGGAGACGACTGAAGCTTTCTTT. The chain links TRBV5-6 to TRBJ1-1, with 8 bases fitting TRBD1. CDR3 length equals 15 residues. V shed 2 bases, J shed 5 bases, and the junction held 8 bases outside the gene matches. Germline-derived CDR1 and CDR2 are SGHDT and YYEEEE.